This TCR beta chain is from a study of T cell responses to AZD1222 COVID-19 vaccine. Study-wide findings and caveats: The donors showed a predominance of white British ancestry and of females, with possible underestimation of clonal diversity. A reported finding is that nearly half of spike-specific TCRs target unmutated variant regions. A rise in Spike-specific TCR breadth and depth followed two AZD1222 doses. Baseline seropositives among AZD1222 recipients totaled only six or seven.

Generated by immunoSEQ multiplex PCR, the TCRdb table keeps only in-frame clones and is missing some. The repertoire holds about 130,000 clones, with 75% to 95% as singletons. With regard to this clone: The antigen remains unidentified.

V was clipped by 5 bases and J by 9 bases; unmatched bases: 6. Germline-derived CDR1 and CDR2 are SGHNT and YYREEE (reference sequence). The CDR3 extends over 14 amino acids. The V call is TRBV5-4, the J call TRBJ2-6, with 9 bases identical to TRBD2. Sequencing was performed on peripheral blood, taken on day 0 of AZD1222 vaccination. The TCR originated in an adult in good health. The CDR3 coding sequence is TGTGCCAGCAGATTTAGCGGGAGTGGCAACGTCCTGACTTTC. The encoded protein is CASRFSGSGNVLTF.